The clone carrying this TCR beta chain was recorded once. Its antigen is unknown. These data originate in a study of T cell responses to AZD1222 COVID-19 vaccine. Findings and caveats of the study: Donors skewed white British and female; clonal diversity was possibly underestimated.

The germline gives CDR1 LNHDA, CDR2 SQIVND (reference sequence). Unmatched junction bases numbered 12, after V lost 0 bases and J lost 4 bases. The CDR3 length is 18 residues. The protocol was immunoSEQ multiplex PCR, while the TCRdb copy is restricted to in-frame clones and leaves out a portion. The sample has more than 150,000 clones; roughly nine tenths are singletons. This clonotype originated in an adult who had recovered from COVID-19. J is TRBJ2-1 and V is TRBV19; 7 nucleotides match TRBD2. This specimen was peripheral blood, taken after recovery from COVID-19. The CDR3 nucleotides are TGTGCCAGTAGTATAGATGGCCCCCGGCTAGCGGTATACAATGAGCAGTTCTTC. Translation gives CASSIDGPRLAVYNEQFF.